This TCR beta chain was found in a study of blood T cell repertoires in COVID-19. Overall study context: From the United States, Italy and Spain came samples of acute and convalescent COVID-19. The cDNA or gDNA used as material had been derived from T cells, B-cell-depleted T cells, or PBMCs.

Assay used: immunoSEQ multiplex PCR; TCRdb lists only in-frame clones, some missing. Of 150,000 to 200,000 clones in the sample, more than 80% are singletons; the top ten hold approximately 3%. V was trimmed by 4 bases and J by 4 bases, leaving 21 bases between them. Germline V gives CDR1 SGHRS, CDR2 YFSETQ. CDR3 length: 17 amino acids. Sequencing used peripheral blood. This chain connects TRBV5-1 to TRBJ1-3, with D possibly being TRBD1 (6 bases). The TCR was taken from a man in his 60s with acute or convalescent COVID-19. CDR3 in amino acids: CASSLYQGKVSGNTIYF. CDR3 nucleotides: TGCGCCAGCAGCCTTTATCAGGGGAAAGTGTCCGGAAACACCATATATTTT.